The next 27 T cell receptor beta chains were all read from a single sample in a study of T cell responses to AZD1222 COVID-19 vaccine. Assay used: immunoSEQ multiplex PCR; TCRdb lists only in-frame clones, some missing. This table holds about 130,000 clones, 92% found once. Sequencing used peripheral blood, obtained on day 0 of AZD1222 vaccination. The receptor set was obtained from an adult in good health.

The CDR3: CASSDRTGANSPLHF. The CDR3 DNA follows: TGTGCCAGCAGCGACCGGACAGGGGCGAATTCACCCCTCCACTTT. The chain is built from TRBV6-2 or TRBV6-3 and TRBJ1-6; 9 bases agree with TRBD1. The ends lost 6 bases at V and 7 bases at J; junction bases unmatched: 7. CDR3 length equals 15 residues. Per the germline V gene, CDR1 is MNHEY and CDR2 is SVGEGT.

V and J are TRBV19 and TRBJ2-1; TRBD2 matches 7 bases. With 5 bases clipped from V and 8 bases from J, the junction kept 9 bases outside the gene matches. Germline assignment: CDR1 LNHDA and CDR2 SQIVND (reference sequence). There are 14 residues in the CDR3. The CDR3: CASSLGGSGDEQFF. The CDR3 DNA is TGTGCCAGTAGTCTCGGCGGGAGTGGCGATGAGCAGTTCTTC.

V is TRBV9 and J is TRBJ1-1; D not certain. Germline CDR1 is SGDLS and CDR2 is YYNGEE. The CDR3 is made up of 16 amino acids. The V end was cut by 0 bases, the J end by 1 base, with 13 bases between. CDR3 residues: CASSVAEARWNTEAFF. The CDR3 DNA reads as TGTGCCAGCAGCGTAGCGGAGGCCAGGTGGAACACTGAAGCTTTCTTT.

The chain recombines TRBV28 with TRBJ1-5, with D maybe TRBD1 (6 bases). V was cut by 8 bases and J by 4 bases, with 15 bases left in between. Germline assignment: CDR1 MDHEN and CDR2 SYDVKM. The CDR3 length is 14 residues. The CDR3 DNA reads TGTGCCAGCGGGACACTGGACAGAAATCAGCCCCAGCATTTT. Encoded protein: CASGTLDRNQPQHF.

This rearrangement joins TRBV10-2 to TRBJ1-1, with a weak D call TRBD1 (5 bases). V was trimmed by 8 bases and J by 7 bases, leaving 14 bases between them. The CDR3 runs to 12 residues. CDR1 is WSHSY, CDR2 SAAADI, per germline. CDR3 DNA: TGCGCCAGCCGGGGGGATAAGGATGAAGCTTTCTTT. This translates into CASRGDKDEAFF.

This chain uses TRBV5-1 with TRBJ2-5; 8 nucleotides align to TRBD2. Per germline, CDR1 SGHRS and CDR2 YFSETQ. With 4 bases clipped from V and 5 bases from J, the junction kept 7 bases outside the gene matches. The CDR3 has 14 residues. Here the CDR3 reads CASSPSGSGETQYF. The CDR3, as DNA: TGCGCCAGCAGCCCGAGCGGGAGCGGGGAGACCCAGTACTTC. Using reference TRBV5-1 and TRBJ2-5 for the parts outside the CDR3, the full variable domain is KAGVTQTPRYLIKTRGQQVTLSCSPISGHRSVSWYQQTPGQGLQFLFEYFSETQRNKGNFPGRFSGRQFSNSRSEMNVSTLELGDSALYLCASSPSGSGETQYFGPGTRLLVL.

The sample holds one count of this clone. The chain combines TRBV27 with TRBJ2-7; D uncertain. Trimming pared 4 bases from V and 5 bases from J, leaving 12 bases between. CDR3 length: 13 amino acids. CDR1 and CDR2 from the germline V gene are MNHEY and SMNVEV (reference sequence). The CDR3: CASSWRARDEQYF. In nucleotides, the CDR3 is TGTGCCAGCAGTTGGCGCGCTCGGGACGAGCAGTACTTC.

The chain has TRBV28 and TRBJ2-7; 8 bases align to TRBD2. Looked up from germline, CDR1 is MDHEN and CDR2 is SYDVKM. The CDR3 covers 15 residues. Trimming cost V 5 bases and J 1 base; bases outside gene matches: 7. CDR3 in amino acids: CASSRTSGQSYEQYF. The CDR3 DNA reads TGTGCCAGCAGTCGAACTAGCGGCCAGTCCTACGAGCAGTACTTC. The variable domain in full, with the rest retrieved from reference TRBV28 and TRBJ2-7, is DVKVTQSSRYLVKRTGEKVFLECVQDMDHENMFWYRQDPGLGLRLIYFSYDVKMKEKGDIPEGYSVSREKKERFSLILESASTNQTSMYLCASSRTSGQSYEQYFGPGTRLTVT.

The table lists this clone with a count of one. This chain links TRBV11-2 with TRBJ1-4; D is possibly TRBD1 (5 bases). This CDR3 comprises 17 residues. Trimming stripped 5 bases from V and 5 bases from J, with 21 bases between. In germline, CDR1 is SGHAT, CDR2 FQNNGV. The chain's CDR3 is CASSTRRGSRENEKLFF. The CDR3 DNA sequence: TGTGCCAGCAGCACCCGACGGGGGAGCAGGGAAAATGAAAAACTGTTTTTT.

V gene TRBV24-1 combines with J gene TRBJ2-1; D gene uncertain. CDR3 length: 13 residues. Germline CDR1 KGHDR, CDR2 SFDVKD. V was pared by 9 bases and J by 3 bases, with 11 bases between. CDR3 DNA: TGTGCCACCTGTAAAGACGGCTACAATGAGCAGTTCTTC. Protein: CATCKDGYNEQFF.

This sequence joins TRBV27 and TRBJ1-2, with a tentative D call TRBD1 (5 bases). Trimming removed 5 bases at V and 5 bases at J, with 15 bases between. In germline, CDR1 is MNHEY, CDR2 SMNVEV (reference sequence). This CDR3 is built from 14 residues. This chain's CDR3 is CASSTNRDGYGYTF. The CDR3 DNA reads TGTGCCAGCAGTACAAACCGGGACGGTTATGGCTACACCTTC.

CDR3 protein: CASMSGHTYGYTF. The CDR3, as DNA: TGTGCCAGCATGTCAGGGCATACCTATGGCTACACCTTC. The J gene is TRBJ1-2, the V gene TRBV12-3 or TRBV12-4, with D perhaps TRBD1 (5 bases). CDR3 length: 13 residues. Trimming removed 7 bases from V and 4 bases from J, with 13 bases in between.

This chain connects TRBV5-6 to TRBJ1-2, with no clear D. Per the germline V gene, CDR1 is SGHDT and CDR2 is YYEEEE. The length of the CDR3 is 16 residues. Trimming took off 0 bases at V and 0 bases at J, with 12 bases between the two ends. CDR3 loop: CASSLVRAESNYGYTF. The CDR3 DNA sequence: TGTGCCAGCAGCTTGGTTCGGGCCGAGTCTAACTATGGCTACACCTTC.

V usage is TRBV6-5 and J usage is TRBJ1-2; 9 bases match TRBD1. Germline CDR1 and CDR2: MNHEY and SVGAGI. With 6 bases clipped from V and 4 bases from J, the junction kept 3 bases outside the gene matches. The CDR3 runs 13 residues. The CDR3 loop reads CASRPTGGYGYTF. CDR3 sequence (DNA): TGTGCCAGCAGACCGACAGGGGGCTATGGCTACACCTTC.

V and J are TRBV5-6 and TRBJ1-1; D is unclear. There are 13 residues in the CDR3. V was pared by 0 bases and J by 5 bases, with 8 bases between. The V gene's germline CDR1 is SGHDT and CDR2 YYEEEE. CDR3 residues: CASSLVGRTEAFF. The CDR3 DNA reads TGTGCCAGCAGCTTGGTCGGACGTACTGAAGCTTTCTTT.

This chain links TRBV30 with TRBJ1-2; 10 nucleotides match TRBD1. Looked up from germline, CDR1 is GTSNPN and CDR2 is SVGIG (reference sequence). This CDR3 contains 11 residues. The chain's CDR3 is CAHGQGGGYTF. As DNA, the CDR3 is TGTGCTCACGGACAGGGGGGAGGCTACACCTTC.

V usage is TRBV18 and J usage is TRBJ2-2; D unresolved. The CDR3 has 12 residues. Trimming pared 4 bases from V and 5 bases from J, leaving 5 bases between. CDR1 is KGHSH, CDR2 LQKENI, per germline. The CDR3 region is CASSLVTGELFF. As DNA, the CDR3 is TGTGCCAGCTCACTGGTGACCGGGGAGCTGTTTTTT.

V usage is TRBV4-1 and J usage is TRBJ2-2; the match to TRBD2 covers 9 bases. CDR3 size: 15 residues. Germline lookup yields CDR1 MGHRA and CDR2 YSYEKL. V gave up 6 bases and J gave up 4 bases; unmatched junction bases: 6. For the CDR3, the DNA is TGCGCCAGCAGTACCAAGCGGGAGGCCACCGGGGAGCTGTTTTTT. Its translation: CASSTKREATGELFF.

J is TRBJ2-2 and V is TRBV3-1 (or the pseudogene TRBV3-2); D ambiguous. Germline V gives CDR1 LGHDT, CDR2 YNNKEL (reference sequence). V was trimmed by 4 bases and J by 6 bases, leaving 9 bases between them. The CDR3 contains 13 residues. Here the CDR3 DNA reads TGTGCCAGCAGCCCGAGGTGGTCCGGGGAGCTGTTTTTT. Its protein is CASSPRWSGELFF.

This sequence joins TRBV4-1 and TRBJ1-5; tentatively, D is TRBD1 (5 bases). The CDR3 has 17 amino acids. Trimming pared 0 bases from V and 6 bases from J, leaving 18 bases between. Germline CDR1 MGHRA, CDR2 YSYEKL. The CDR3 sequence is CASSQERGPRTIQPQHF. Written as DNA, the CDR3 is TGCGCCAGCAGCCAAGAGCGGGGACCGAGAACGATTCAGCCCCAGCATTTT.

The J gene is TRBJ2-5, the V gene TRBV11-3; D possibly corresponds to TRBD1 (5 bases). V gave up 1 base and J gave up 4 bases, with 10 bases separating them. CDR1 SGHNT and CDR2 YENEEA come from the germline V gene. The length of the CDR3 is 14 residues. The CDR3 loop is CASSLGPRGETQYF. CDR3 DNA: TGTGCCAGCAGCTTAGGGCCTAGGGGAGAGACCCAGTACTTC.

The CDR3: CASSTDMSTYEQYF. The CDR3 DNA follows: TGTGCCAGCAGCACCGACATGTCTACCTACGAGCAGTACTTC. This chain joins TRBV6-5 and TRBJ2-7; D unresolved. The germline CDR1 and CDR2 sequences are MNHEY and SVGAGI. V was trimmed by 6 bases and J by 2 bases, leaving 14 bases between them. The CDR3 contains 14 residues.

The J gene is TRBJ2-7, the V gene TRBV15; 9 bases fit TRBD2. This CDR3 region has 22 residues. Unmatched junction bases numbered 23, after V lost 0 bases and J lost 2 bases. Germline V gene data show CDR1 as LNHNV and CDR2 as YYDKDF (reference sequence). The CDR3 nucleotides read TGTGCCACCAGCAGAGATCACGGTTTGCGGGACCTGGGGGCGGGAGGGCCCTACGAGCAGTACTTC. Its protein is CATSRDHGLRDLGAGGPYEQYF.

V usage is TRBV2 and J usage is TRBJ2-7; 8 bases align to TRBD2. The CDR3 is 15 amino acids. CDR1 is SNHLY and CDR2 is FYNNEI in the germline V gene. V lost 6 bases to trimming and J lost 5 bases; unmatched junction nucleotides: 12. The CDR3 DNA follows: TGTGCCAGCAGAGTCGCCGGGACTAGAAGCAACGAGCAGTACTTC. Protein sequence: CASRVAGTRSNEQYF.

V usage is TRBV29-1 and J usage is TRBJ1-4; D not resolved. This CDR3 region has 11 residues. Trimming took 7 bases from V and 4 from J, leaving 7 bases between them. Germline V CDR1 and CDR2: SQVTM, ANQGSEA. The CDR3 bases are TGCAGCGGGCGCAGTAATGAAAAACTGTTTTTT. This sequence encodes CSGRSNEKLFF.

Written as DNA, the CDR3 is TGTGCCAGCAGCTGGGCTAGCGGGGAGCAAGAGACCCAGTACTTC. Amino acid sequence: CASSWASGEQETQYF. This chain uses TRBV11-2 with TRBJ2-5, with 9 bases that match TRBD2. Germline V lookup: CDR1 SGHAT, CDR2 FQNNGV. CDR3 length: 15 amino acids. J lost 2 bases, V lost 4 bases, and 5 bases had no gene match.

This chain links TRBV24-1 with TRBJ1-2, with 12 bases identical to TRBD1. The CDR3 extends over 17 amino acids. Looked up from germline, CDR1 is KGHDR and CDR2 is SFDVKD. Losses at the gene ends were 8 bases for V and 3 bases for J; bases not matched to a gene: 12. In DNA form, the CDR3 reads TGTGCCACCACCCTCCCGGGGACAGGGGGCGCTGACTATGGCTACACCTTC. It encodes CATTLPGTGGADYGYTF.